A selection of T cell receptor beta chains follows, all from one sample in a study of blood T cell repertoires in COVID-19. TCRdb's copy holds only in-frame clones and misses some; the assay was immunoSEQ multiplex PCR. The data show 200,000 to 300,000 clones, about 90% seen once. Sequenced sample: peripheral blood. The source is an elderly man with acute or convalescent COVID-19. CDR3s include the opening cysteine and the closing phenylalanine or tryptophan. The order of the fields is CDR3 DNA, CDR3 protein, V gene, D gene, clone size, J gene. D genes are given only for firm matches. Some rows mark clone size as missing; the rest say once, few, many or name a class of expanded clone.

CDR3 DNA: TGTGCCAGCTCACCAGCCGTGGGACTAGATACGCAGTATTTT
CDR3 protein: CASSPAVGLDTQYF
V gene: TRBV18
D gene: .
clone size: .
J gene: TRBJ2-3

CDR3 DNA: TGTGCCAGCGCCGGGACAGGGAATCAGCCCCAGCATTTT
CDR3 protein: CASAGTGNQPQHF
V gene: TRBV19
D gene: TRBD1
clone size: once
J gene: TRBJ1-5

CDR3 DNA: TGTGCCAGCAGCGCCTCTCGGGGGGCCCGCACAGATACGCAGTATTTT
CDR3 protein: CASSASRGARTDTQYF
V gene: TRBV9
D gene: .
clone size: .
J gene: TRBJ2-3

CDR3 DNA: TGTGCCAGCTCACCAGGGGGCCGGGAGCTGTTTTTT
CDR3 protein: CASSPGGRELFF
V gene: TRBV18
D gene: .
clone size: .
J gene: TRBJ2-2

CDR3 DNA: TGTGCCAGCAGCTTAGACGGCAGGGGGCAGGGTGGCTACACCTTC
CDR3 protein: CASSLDGRGQGGYTF
V gene: TRBV7-2
D gene: TRBD1
clone size: .
J gene: TRBJ1-2

CDR3 DNA: TGTGCCAGCAGCTTAGGACTAGCGGGAGGTTCGTACAATGAGCAGTTCTTC
CDR3 protein: CASSLGLAGGSYNEQFF
V gene: TRBV5-4
D gene: TRBD2
clone size: .
J gene: TRBJ2-1

CDR3 DNA: TGTGCCAGTAGCCCTACAAAGGGGGATTTGAGGGCGAACTATGGCTACACCTTC
CDR3 protein: CASSPTKGDLRANYGYTF
V gene: TRBV19
D gene: .
clone size: .
J gene: TRBJ1-2

CDR3 DNA: TGTGCCAGCAGCTTTGCCAGGGAGGCACCCCTCCACTTT
CDR3 protein: CASSFAREAPLHF
V gene: TRBV11-2
D gene: .
clone size: .
J gene: TRBJ1-6

CDR3 DNA: TGTGCCACCAGCAGAGGGCTAGCGGGAGACGAGCAGTACTTC
CDR3 protein: CATSRGLAGDEQYF
V gene: TRBV15
D gene: TRBD2
clone size: .
J gene: TRBJ2-7

CDR3 DNA: TGTGCCAGCAGTTTCTACGGACAAAATAAGCCCCAGCATTTT
CDR3 protein: CASSFYGQNKPQHF
V gene: TRBV28
D gene: .
clone size: .
J gene: TRBJ1-5

CDR3 DNA: TGTGCCAGCAGCCGCCCTGGGGCGGGAACATACGAGCAGTACTTC
CDR3 protein: CASSRPGAGTYEQYF
V gene: TRBV7-2
D gene: .
clone size: .
J gene: TRBJ2-7

CDR3 DNA: TGTGCCAGCAGCTTATTTGAGAATCAGCCCCAGCATTTT
CDR3 protein: CASSLFENQPQHF
V gene: TRBV11-1
D gene: .
clone size: .
J gene: TRBJ1-5

CDR3 DNA: TGTGCCAGCAGTTCATATAGCGGGGGAACCTACGAGCAGTACTTC
CDR3 protein: CASSSYSGGTYEQYF
V gene: TRBV6-2/TRBV6-3
D gene: TRBD2
clone size: .
J gene: TRBJ2-7

CDR3 DNA: TGTGCCAGCAGTCTTAGTCAGCCCCAGCATTTT
CDR3 protein: CASSLSQPQHF
V gene: TRBV28
D gene: .
clone size: .
J gene: TRBJ1-5

CDR3 DNA: TGTGCCAGTAGTAGGGACAGAGTGGTAAATGAGCAGTTCTTC
CDR3 protein: CASSRDRVVNEQFF
V gene: TRBV19
D gene: TRBD1
clone size: .
J gene: TRBJ2-1

CDR3 DNA: TGTGCCATCAGTAAGACACAGGGTGGGAACACTGAAGCTTTCTTT
CDR3 protein: CAISKTQGGNTEAFF
V gene: TRBV10-3
D gene: .
clone size: .
J gene: TRBJ1-1

CDR3 DNA: TGTGCCAGCAGCTTACGGACTAGCGGGAGCTCCGAGCAGTACTTC
CDR3 protein: CASSLRTSGSSEQYF
V gene: TRBV28
D gene: TRBD2
clone size: .
J gene: TRBJ2-7

CDR3 DNA: TGTGCCAGCAGTTTTCAGGGTGAGCGAGGCTACACCTTC
CDR3 protein: CASSFQGERGYTF
V gene: TRBV27
D gene: .
clone size: .
J gene: TRBJ1-2

CDR3 DNA: TGTGCCAGCAGCTCCCCGGGGGGGGATGAGACCCAGTACTTC
CDR3 protein: CASSSPGGDETQYF
V gene: TRBV7-2
D gene: TRBD2
clone size: .
J gene: TRBJ2-5

CDR3 DNA: TGTGCCAGCTCACGACTGAGGTCTAACACAGATACGCAGTATTTT
CDR3 protein: CASSRLRSNTDTQYF
V gene: TRBV18
D gene: .
clone size: .
J gene: TRBJ2-3

CDR3 DNA: TGCGCCAGCAGCTCCGCCGGGACAGGGCAATCACCCCTCCACTTT
CDR3 protein: CASSSAGTGQSPLHF
V gene: TRBV5-1
D gene: TRBD1
clone size: .
J gene: TRBJ1-6

CDR3 DNA: TGCAGCGTTGATGAGACGAGGAGTTATGGCTACACCTTC
CDR3 protein: CSVDETRSYGYTF
V gene: TRBV29-1
D gene: .
clone size: .
J gene: TRBJ1-2

CDR3 DNA: TGTGCCAGCAGTTCCTATGGGGGGACCGACTCCTACGAGCAGTACTTC
CDR3 protein: CASSSYGGTDSYEQYF
V gene: TRBV6-5
D gene: .
clone size: .
J gene: TRBJ2-7

CDR3 DNA: TGTGCCAGTACCTTGACAGGGGGCAATCAGCCCCAGCATTTT
CDR3 protein: CASTLTGGNQPQHF
V gene: TRBV19
D gene: TRBD1
clone size: .
J gene: TRBJ1-5

CDR3 DNA: TGCGCCAGCAGCCCGCCGACCGGGACAGGGAATGAAAAACTGTTTTTT
CDR3 protein: CASSPPTGTGNEKLFF
V gene: TRBV5-1
D gene: TRBD1
clone size: .
J gene: TRBJ1-4

CDR3 DNA: TGTGCCAGCAGCTTAGAAGAGGGGACAAACTATGGCTACACCTTC
CDR3 protein: CASSLEEGTNYGYTF
V gene: TRBV7-9
D gene: .
clone size: once
J gene: TRBJ1-2

CDR3 DNA: TGTGCCAGTAGTATGATAGGGACAGGGCATCGGGGGCAGTTCTTC
CDR3 protein: CASSMIGTGHRGQFF
V gene: TRBV19
D gene: TRBD1
clone size: .
J gene: TRBJ2-1

CDR3 DNA: TGTGCCAGCAGACCCCTAGCTTGGCACGAGCAGTACTTC
CDR3 protein: CASRPLAWHEQYF
V gene: TRBV6-4
D gene: .
clone size: .
J gene: TRBJ2-7

CDR3 DNA: TGTGCCAGCAGCCAAGATCTGACAGAGAAAGAGACCCAGTACTTC
CDR3 protein: CASSQDLTEKETQYF
V gene: TRBV14
D gene: .
clone size: .
J gene: TRBJ2-5